This T cell receptor (beta chain) was captured by sequencing in a study of T cell responses to AZD1222 COVID-19 vaccine. Second doses at about 4 or about 12 weeks were pooled. Whole-study results and caveats: No day 14 peak samples; only post-peak repertoires were characterized.

A remark on this clone: Its antigen is currently unknown.

Profiled with immunoSEQ multiplex PCR; TCRdb holds only in-frame clones, not every one. The sample gives roughly 65,000 clones, over 65% of which show up once; roughly 23% is in the top ten. The CDR3 sequence is 13 residues long. The germline gives CDR1 MNHEY, CDR2 SVGAGI. V lost 6 bases, J lost 5 bases, and 8 bases lay in between. The chain carries TRBV6-5 and TRBJ1-6, with a possible D match to TRBD1 (5 bases). The source material was peripheral blood, sampled 28 days after the second AZD1222 dose. This TCR was sampled from an adult who received the AZD1222 COVID-19 vaccine. Here the CDR3 DNA reads TGTGCCAGCAGCATACAGGATAATTCACCCCTCCACTTT. Its protein is CASSIQDNSPLHF.